What follows is one T cell receptor beta chain and its context. TCRdb's table, derived via immunoSEQ multiplex PCR, lists solely in-frame clones and lacks some. The table records approximately 2.4 million clones, around 95% of them present only once. With 6 bases removed from V and 6 bases from J, the gap between germline ends came to 15 bases. This CDR3 is 13 amino acids long. Germline loops: CDR1 SGHVS, CDR2 FNYEAQ. The data stem from a study of shared clonotypes between healthy human individuals. The genes are TRBV7-6 and TRBJ2-7; a weak D match, TRBD2 (5 bases). What was sequenced was naive CD4+ T cells sorted from blood. Subset meaning: CD45RA+ positively selected. The source of this sequence is a man in his late teens or twenties in good health. CDR3 coding DNA: TGTGCCAGCAGATCAACCACTAGTACCGAGCAGTACTTC. Its translation is CASRSTTSTEQYF.